This T cell receptor beta chain was captured in a study of blood T cell repertoires in COVID-19. Study at large: Samples taken during acute and convalescent COVID-19 were collected in the United States, Italy and Spain. The analysed material was cDNA or gDNA that came from T cells, B-cell-depleted T cells, or PBMCs.

This CDR3 has 14 amino acids. CDR1 and CDR2 (germline): SGHTA, FQGNSA. Germline trimming cut 3 bases from V and 7 bases from J; bases unmatched to any gene: 4. Original data processing: Estimation of nucleated cell counts relied on the amplification of reference gene primers. Here immunoSEQ multiplex PCR was the method, and the copy in TCRdb shows in-frame clones only, minus some. V and J calls and clone size are copied from that table; D and trimming were computed from the DNA. The data hold around 50,000 clones, with roughly four fifths observed a single time. The TCR comes from a woman of 80 years or more with acute or convalescent COVID-19. The chain carries TRBV7-2 and TRBJ2-2, with 8 nucleotides matching TRBD2. Sequences were obtained from peripheral blood. CDR3 DNA: TGTGCCAGCAGCTTCGGCAGCGGGGGCGGGGAGCTGTTTTTT. Translated: CASSFGSGGGELFF.